These 9 T cell receptor beta chains were sequenced from one sample in a study of shared clonotypes between healthy human individuals. Method: immunoSEQ multiplex PCR; TCRdb's copy keeps in-frame clones and lacks some. This table has roughly 1 million clones, about 80% appearing once. Input material: memory CD4+ T cells sorted from blood. Subset meaning: CD45RA-negative fraction. The receptor source for this set is a man younger than 30 in good health.

This sequence joins TRBV18 and TRBJ2-7; weak D call: TRBD1 (6 bases). Between the trimmed V and J ends, which lost 3 bases and 6 bases, there was a span of 21 bases. Germline assignment: CDR1 KGHSH and CDR2 LQKENI. This CDR3 is built from 16 residues. The CDR3 loop reads CASSPSVQGSPGEQYF. The CDR3 DNA reads as TGTGCCAGCTCACCGTCCGTCCAGGGGTCTCCTGGCGAGCAGTACTTC.

The V and J genes are TRBV4-2 and TRBJ2-3; 13 bases agree with TRBD2. V lost 6 bases and J lost 5; bases outside the gene matches: 11. The V gene's germline CDR1 is LGHNA and CDR2 YNFKEQ. The CDR3 length is 17 residues. This CDR3 is CASRGGRLAGGRDTQYF. Here the CDR3 DNA reads TGTGCCAGCAGGGGCGGGCGACTAGCGGGGGGCCGAGATACGCAGTATTTT.

This chain connects TRBV28 to TRBJ2-7; D is unresolved. This CDR3 is built from 13 residues. Per germline, CDR1 MDHEN and CDR2 SYDVKM. The ends were cut back, 2 bases at V and 2 bases at J, with 7 bases in the middle. CDR3 nucleotides: TGTGCCAGCAGTTTAGAGGCAACCTACGAGCAGTACTTC. Encoded protein: CASSLEATYEQYF.

The chain's CDR3 is CASLAGGLNEQFF. The CDR3 DNA reads as TGTGCCAGCCTAGCGGGAGGGCTAAATGAGCAGTTCTTC. The genes are TRBV27 and TRBJ2-1; 12 bases match TRBD2. The J segment lost 7 bases and the V segment lost 8 bases, leaving 3 bases of the junction unmatched. Germline V gives CDR1 MNHEY, CDR2 SMNVEV (reference sequence). The CDR3 length is 13 residues.

The chain carries TRBV5-8 and TRBJ2-1, with D tentatively TRBD2 (6 bases). V was trimmed by 5 bases and J by 4 bases, leaving 13 bases between them. CDR3 length equals 14 residues. Germline CDR1 is SGHTS and CDR2 is YDEGEE. The CDR3 coding sequence is TGTGCCAGCAGTCACCGGACTATTTACAATGAGCAGTTCTTC. Translating gives CASSHRTIYNEQFF. The variable domain in full, completed from reference TRBV5-8 and TRBJ2-1, reads EAGVTQSPTHLIKTRGQQATLRCSPISGHTSVYWYQQALGLGLQFLLWYDEGEERNRGNFPPRFSGRQFPNYSSELNVNALELEDSALYLCASSHRTIYNEQFFGPGTRLTVL.

The rearrangement links TRBV7-9 to TRBJ2-7; 10 bases fit TRBD2. Germline assignment: CDR1 SEHNR and CDR2 FQNEAQ (reference sequence). Trimming cost V 0 bases and J 7 bases; bases outside gene matches: 9. This CDR3 is built from 16 residues. The CDR3, as DNA: TGTGCCAGCAGCTTAGCGGGGACTAGCGCCGGCCGTGAGCAGTACTTC. It yields the protein CASSLAGTSAGREQYF. The whole variable domain, remainder taken from reference TRBV7-9 and TRBJ2-7, is DTGVSQNPRHKITKRGQNVTFRCDPISEHNRLYWYRQTLGQGPEFLTYFQNEAQLEKSRLLSDRFSAERPKGSFSTLEIQRTEQGDSAMYLCASSLAGTSAGREQYFGPGTRLTVT.

This rearrangement joins TRBV10-1 to TRBJ2-5; weak D call: TRBD2 (5 bases). The V and J ends lost 0 bases and 5 bases respectively, with 16 bases between them. The germline gives CDR1 WNHNN, CDR2 SYGVQD (reference sequence). The CDR3 is 16 residues long. The CDR3 bases are TGCGCCAGCAGTGAGTCCCCTAGCTCGGGCCGGGAGACCCAGTACTTC. Translated: CASSESPSSGRETQYF.

The chain has TRBV25-1 and TRBJ2-3; D is unresolved. The V gene lost 7 bases and the J gene lost 5 bases, with 16 bases spanning the gap. Germline V CDR1 and CDR2: MGHDK, SYGVNS. The CDR3 spans 14 residues. CDR3 amino acids: CASTAPTQVDTQYF. CDR3 coding DNA: TGTGCCAGCACCGCACCGACCCAGGTAGATACGCAGTATTTT.

This sequence joins TRBV9 and TRBJ1-1; unclear D gene. There are 13 residues in the CDR3. Germline loops: CDR1 SGDLS, CDR2 YYNGEE. Trimming shortened V by 3 bases and J by 8 bases, and 14 bases separated the two germline ends. The DNA for the CDR3 is TGTGCCAGCAGCGCCGACTTCTTTGGGGAAGCTTTCTTT. Residues: CASSADFFGEAFF.